What follows are 16 T cell receptor beta chains derived from one specimen sequenced in a study of T cells after yellow fever vaccination. TCRdb called the 5' RACE reads again in MiXCR, with one record for every CDR3 protein. Among 110,000 or so distinct CDR3 sequences listed, 5.5% to 8% were seen once. The input for sequencing was CD4+ T cells sorted from PBMCs, taken roughly 46 days after the first yellow fever vaccination. All receptors derive from a man aged 18-30 years who received the YFV17D yellow fever vaccine.

This chain links TRBV14 with TRBJ1-3, with D tentatively TRBD1 (6 bases). In germline, CDR1 is SGHDN, CDR2 FVKESK. Trimming took off 4 bases at V and 2 bases at J, with 12 bases between the two ends. This CDR3 is 15 amino acids long. The CDR3 region is CASSPRTVPGNTIYF. The DNA of the CDR3 is TGTGCCAGCAGCCCACGGACAGTACCTGGAAACACCATATATTTT.

The sample holds many counts of this clonotype. This chain uses TRBV7-6 with TRBJ1-6, with D unclear. V lost 5 bases and J 6 bases, leaving 8 bases between the germline ends. Germline V gene sequence: CDR1 SGHVS, CDR2 FNYEAQ. The CDR3 runs to 13 residues. DNA of the CDR3: TGTGCCAGCAGCCCCCAACTTAATTCACCCCTCCACTTT. Protein product: CASSPQLNSPLHF.

In its sample, this clonotype was seen many times. The chain is built from TRBV4-1 and TRBJ2-5, with 7 nucleotides matching TRBD1. Germline CDR1 and CDR2: MGHRA and YSYEKL. The V gene end was trimmed by 4 bases and the J gene end by 5 bases; junction bases not matched to a gene: 4. The CDR3 totals 13 residues. CDR3 nucleotides: TGCGCCAGCAGCCTGACAGGGATGGAGACCCAGTACTTC. Its translation is CASSLTGMETQYF.

This clonotype was observed many times. The chain's CDR3 is CASTQDGNTEAFF. The CDR3 nucleotides read TGTGCCAGCACCCAGGACGGGAACACTGAAGCTTTCTTT. The V call is TRBV6-1, the J call TRBJ1-1, with D uncertain. V was trimmed by 7 bases and J by 1 base, leaving 10 bases between them. Germline lookup yields CDR1 MNHNS and CDR2 SASEGT. The CDR3 totals 13 residues.

This clonotype came up many times. This rearrangement joins TRBV20-1 to TRBJ1-2, with TRBD1 matching over 10 bases. The germline gives CDR1 DFQATT, CDR2 SNEGSKA (reference sequence). The CDR3 is 13 residues long. The junction had 8 bases not matched to a gene; V was cut back by 5 bases and J by 8 bases. The CDR3 reads CSARLGTGDGYTF. DNA for the CDR3: TGCAGTGCTCGCCTCGGGACAGGGGACGGCTACACCTTC.

This clonotype was counted at least ten times. This sequence joins TRBV7-9 and TRBJ1-1; 8 bases are a match to TRBD1. Per germline, CDR1 SEHNR and CDR2 FQNEAQ (reference sequence). J was trimmed by 2 bases and V by 5 bases; bases with no gene match: 7. The CDR3 is 15 amino acids. Written as DNA, the CDR3 is TGTGCCAGCAGCGTCACGACAGGGGTTAACACTGAAGCTTTCTTT. Its protein is CASSVTTGVNTEAFF.

The genes are TRBV18 and TRBJ2-1; 8 bases map to TRBD2. J was trimmed by 7 bases and V by 3 bases; bases with no gene match: 5. The CDR3 spans 14 residues. CDR1 is KGHSH and CDR2 is LQKENI in the germline V gene. CDR3 residues: CASSPPPGGNEQFF. In DNA, the CDR3 is TGTGCCAGCTCACCTCCCCCGGGGGGGAATGAGCAGTTCTTC. Filled out from reference TRBV18 and TRBJ2-1, the complete variable domain reads NAGVMQNPRHLVRRRGQEARLRCSPMKGHSHVYWYRQLPEEGLKFMVYLQKENIIDESGMPKERFSAEFPKEGPSILRIQQVVRGDSAAYFCASSPPPGGNEQFFGPGTRLTVL.

This clonotype was seen only once. A single base separates this from a much larger clone, so it may be a read error. This rearrangement joins TRBV7-9 to TRBJ2-1; possibly TRBD2 for D (5 bases). This CDR3 has 16 residues. Germline V gene lookup returns CDR1 SEHNR and CDR2 FQNEAQ (reference sequence). Written as DNA, the CDR3 is TGTGCCAGCAGCTTAGACCGGGGTAGCTCCTACAATGAGCACTTCTTC. Translated, it gives CASSLDRGSSYNEHFF.

This clonotype came up many times. The chain carries TRBV7-3 and TRBJ2-2; D is uncertain. The germline V gene encodes CDR1 SGHTA and CDR2 FQGTGA. V lost 1 base and J lost 0, with 9 bases in between. This CDR3 comprises 16 residues. The CDR3 loop is CASSLNAPTNTGELFF. CDR3 nucleotides: TGTGCCAGCAGCTTAAATGCTCCCACGAACACCGGGGAGCTGTTTTTT. The variable domain in full, with the rest retrieved from reference TRBV7-3 and TRBJ2-2, is GAGVSQTPSNKVTEKGKYVELRCDPISGHTALYWYRQSLGQGPEFLIYFQGTGAADDSGLPNDRFFAVRPEGSVSTLKIQRTERGDSAVYLCASSLNAPTNTGELFFGEGSRLTVL.

In this sample, this clonotype turned up many times. The chain combines TRBV6-5 with TRBJ2-2; tentative D call: TRBD1 (5 bases). Deletions cut 2 bases from V and 3 bases from J, with 7 bases between. Germline CDR1 reads MNHEY; CDR2 reads SVGAGI. This CDR3 comprises 14 residues. The DNA of the CDR3 is TGTGCCAGCAGTTACACAGGTGACACCGGGGAGCTGTTTTTT. Protein product: CASSYTGDTGELFF.

This clonotype was recorded many times. V and J are TRBV18 and TRBJ2-5; the match to TRBD2 covers 9 bases. The J segment lost 2 bases and the V segment lost 3 bases, leaving 4 bases of the junction unmatched. The CDR3 length is 15 residues. The germline CDR1 and CDR2 sequences are KGHSH and LQKENI. This CDR3 is CASSPASGIQETQYF. The CDR3 DNA reads as TGTGCCAGCTCACCTGCTAGCGGGATACAAGAGACCCAGTACTTC. The variable domain in full, with the rest retrieved from reference TRBV18 and TRBJ2-5, is NAGVMQNPRHLVRRRGQEARLRCSPMKGHSHVYWYRQLPEEGLKFMVYLQKENIIDESGMPKERFSAEFPKEGPSILRIQQVVRGDSAAYFCASSPASGIQETQYFGPGTRLLVL.

At least ten counts were recorded for this clonotype. This rearrangement joins TRBV20-1 to TRBJ1-5; TRBD1 matches at 7 bases. Germline V gives CDR1 DFQATT, CDR2 SNEGSKA (reference sequence). With 2 bases clipped from V and 5 bases from J, the junction kept 3 bases outside the gene matches. This CDR3 has 13 amino acids. CDR3 coding DNA: TGCAGTGCTAGAAGGGACAGTGATCAGCCCCAGCATTTT. Encoded protein: CSARRDSDQPQHF.

This clonotype has at least ten counts. The chain has TRBV5-1 and TRBJ2-7, with 8 positions matching TRBD2. The CDR3 has 14 residues. Trimming cost V 0 bases and J 4 bases; bases outside gene matches: 3. Looked up from germline, CDR1 is SGHRS and CDR2 is YFSETQ. The CDR3 DNA reads TGCGCCAGCAGCTTGGAACTAGCGGCTTACGAGCAGTACTTC. The encoded protein is CASSLELAAYEQYF.

A note on this clonotype: This may arise from a read error, as a much more abundant clone is one base away. The chain recombines TRBV20-1 with TRBJ2-4; 7 bases agree with TRBD2. V shed 1 base and J 3 bases; nucleotides not matched to a gene: 6. This CDR3 contains 15 residues. Germline V gene sequence: CDR1 DFQATT, CDR2 SNEGSKA (reference sequence). The CDR3 nucleotides are TGCAGTGCTAGAGGCGGGGCGGGAGACAAAAACATTCAGTACTTC. This translates into CSARGGAGDKNIQYF.

This clonotype was seen many times. J is TRBJ2-2 and V is TRBV6-1; 14 bases fit TRBD2. This CDR3 has 18 residues. The germline V gene encodes CDR1 MNHNS and CDR2 SASEGT. V dropped 7 bases and J dropped 4; count of bases not matched to a gene: 11. The CDR3 sequence: CASTPATSGGAGTGELFF. The CDR3, as DNA: TGTGCCAGCACCCCGGCGACTAGCGGGGGGGCCGGCACCGGGGAGCTGTTTTTT.

This clonotype was observed many times. The chain has TRBV7-2 and TRBJ1-5; D remains ambiguous. Germline values: CDR1 SGHTA, CDR2 FQGNSA. The length of the CDR3 is 13 residues. V dropped 7 bases and J dropped 5 bases, with 12 bases sitting between them. The CDR3 region has the DNA TGTGCCAGCACCCTTAATAGGGATCAGCCCCAGCATTTT. Encoded protein: CASTLNRDQPQHF.